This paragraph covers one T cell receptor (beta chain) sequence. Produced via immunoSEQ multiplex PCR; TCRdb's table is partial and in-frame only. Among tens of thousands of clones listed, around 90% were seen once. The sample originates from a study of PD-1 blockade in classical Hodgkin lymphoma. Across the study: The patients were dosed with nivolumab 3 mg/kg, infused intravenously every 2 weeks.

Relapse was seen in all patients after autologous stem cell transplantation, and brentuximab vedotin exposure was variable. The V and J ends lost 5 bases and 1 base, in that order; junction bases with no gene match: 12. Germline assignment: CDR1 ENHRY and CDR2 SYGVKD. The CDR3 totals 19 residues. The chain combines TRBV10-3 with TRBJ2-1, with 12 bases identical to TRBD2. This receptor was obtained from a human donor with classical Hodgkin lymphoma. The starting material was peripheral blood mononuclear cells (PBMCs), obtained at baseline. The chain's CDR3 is CAISPTPELAGGSYNEQFF. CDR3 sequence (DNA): TGTGCCATCAGTCCCACGCCAGAACTAGCGGGAGGTTCCTACAATGAGCAGTTCTTC.